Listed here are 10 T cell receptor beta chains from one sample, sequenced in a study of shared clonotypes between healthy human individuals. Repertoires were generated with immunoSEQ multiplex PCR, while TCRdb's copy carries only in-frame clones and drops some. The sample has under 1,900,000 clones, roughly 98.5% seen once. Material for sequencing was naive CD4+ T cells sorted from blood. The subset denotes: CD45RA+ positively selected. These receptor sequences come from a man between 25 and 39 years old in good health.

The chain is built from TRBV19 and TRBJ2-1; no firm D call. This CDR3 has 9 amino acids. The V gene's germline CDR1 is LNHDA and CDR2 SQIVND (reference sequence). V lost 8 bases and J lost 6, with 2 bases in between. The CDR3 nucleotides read TGTGCCAGTGCCAATGAGCAGTTCTTC. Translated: CASANEQFF.

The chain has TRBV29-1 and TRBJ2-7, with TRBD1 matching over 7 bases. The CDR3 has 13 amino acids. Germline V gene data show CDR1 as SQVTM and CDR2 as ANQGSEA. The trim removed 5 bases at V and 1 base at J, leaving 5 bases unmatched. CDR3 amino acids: CSVLGQPSYEQYF. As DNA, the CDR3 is TGCAGCGTTTTGGGACAGCCGTCCTACGAGCAGTACTTC.

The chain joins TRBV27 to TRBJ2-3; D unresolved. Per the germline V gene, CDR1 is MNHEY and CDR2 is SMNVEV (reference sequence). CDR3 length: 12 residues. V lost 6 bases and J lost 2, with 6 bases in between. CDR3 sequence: CASRPPTDTQYF. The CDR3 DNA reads TGTGCCAGCAGGCCTCCCACAGATACGCAGTATTTT.

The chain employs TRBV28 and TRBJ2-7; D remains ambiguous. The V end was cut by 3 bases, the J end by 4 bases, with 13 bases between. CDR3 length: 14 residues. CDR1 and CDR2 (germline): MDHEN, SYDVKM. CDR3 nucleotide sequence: TGTGCCAGCAGTTTCCTTCGGACCCCTTACGAGCAGTACTTC. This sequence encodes CASSFLRTPYEQYF.

CDR3 in amino acids: CASSLTMTDNYGYTF. CDR3 DNA sequence: TGTGCCAGCAGTTTAACCATGACTGACAACTATGGCTACACCTTC. The chain uses TRBV28 and TRBJ1-2; no clear D gene. V dropped 2 bases and J dropped 2 bases, with 12 bases sitting between them. The CDR3 loop spans 15 amino acids. Per the germline V gene, CDR1 is MDHEN and CDR2 is SYDVKM.

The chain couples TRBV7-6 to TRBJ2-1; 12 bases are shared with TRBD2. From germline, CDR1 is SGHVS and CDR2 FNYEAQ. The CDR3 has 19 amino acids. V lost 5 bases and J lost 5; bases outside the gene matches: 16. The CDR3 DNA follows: TGTGCCAGCAGCGGGGGGAGGACTAGCGGGATTTTAACTAACAATGAGCAGTTCTTC. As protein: CASSGGRTSGILTNNEQFF. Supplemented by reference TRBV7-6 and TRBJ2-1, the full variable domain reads GAGVSQSPRYKVTKRGQDVALRCDPISGHVSLYWYRQALGQGPEFLTYFNYEAQQDKSGLPNDRFSAERPEGSISTLTIQRTEQRDSAMYRCASSGGRTSGILTNNEQFFGPGTRLTVL.

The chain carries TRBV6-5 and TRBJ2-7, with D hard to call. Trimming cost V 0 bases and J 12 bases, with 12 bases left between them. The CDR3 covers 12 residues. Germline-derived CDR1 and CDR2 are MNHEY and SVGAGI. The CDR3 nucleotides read TGTGCCAGCAGTTACTCCAGCTCGCCGCTGTACTTC. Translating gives CASSYSSSPLYF.

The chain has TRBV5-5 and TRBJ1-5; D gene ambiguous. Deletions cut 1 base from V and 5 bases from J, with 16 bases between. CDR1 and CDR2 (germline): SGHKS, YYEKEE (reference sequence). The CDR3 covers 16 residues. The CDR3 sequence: CASSLMVGRYDQPQHF. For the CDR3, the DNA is TGTGCCAGCAGCTTGATGGTGGGCAGGTATGATCAGCCCCAGCATTTT.

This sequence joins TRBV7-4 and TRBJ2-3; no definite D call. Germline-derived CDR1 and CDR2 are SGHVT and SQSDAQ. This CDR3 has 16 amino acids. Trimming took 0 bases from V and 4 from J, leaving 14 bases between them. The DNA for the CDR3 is TGTGCCAGCAGCTTAGCTAGATTGGTGGAACCAGATACGCAGTATTTT. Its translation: CASSLARLVEPDTQYF.

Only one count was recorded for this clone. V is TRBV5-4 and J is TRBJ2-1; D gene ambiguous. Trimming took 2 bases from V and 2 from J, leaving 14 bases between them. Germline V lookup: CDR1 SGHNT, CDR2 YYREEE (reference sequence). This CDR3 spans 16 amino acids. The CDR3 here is CASSFSSAVTYNEQFF. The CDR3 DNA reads TGTGCCAGCAGCTTTTCGTCTGCGGTTACCTACAATGAGCAGTTCTTC.